This T cell receptor beta chain was obtained from a study of CD8 T cells in ankylosing spondylitis. Comments on this clonotype: Its antigen remains unidentified.

In TCRdb, the 5' RACE reads were re-called with MiXCR into one record per CDR3 protein. The sample records approximately 540,000 distinct CDR3 sequences, roughly 13% being singletons. General study findings and limits: Disease-linked clones had a CD8+ phenotype and relatively low frequency in peripheral blood. It appeared that ankylosing spondylitis blood was characterized by a TCR beta motif of several highly homologous variants.

CDR3 length: 13 residues. V was pared by 7 bases and J by 1 base, with 9 bases between. Germline CDR1 SGHRS, CDR2 YFSETQ. The source material was blood, either unsorted or a sorted T cell fraction (not recorded which). The genes are TRBV5-1 and TRBJ1-5; no clear D. This receptor was taken from a male donor with ankylosing spondylitis. The CDR3 bases are TGCGCCAGCCAGGCGGGGAGCAATCAGCCCCAGCATTTT. This sequence encodes CASQAGSNQPQHF.